Listed here are 27 T cell receptor beta chains from one sample, sequenced in a study of control samples from healthy donors and cancer patients. Data came from immunoSEQ multiplex PCR; TCRdb stores just in-frame clones and leaves some out. The repertoire holds about 98,000 clones, with 75% to 85% as singletons. The sequenced sample was blood. The receptors stem from a woman aged 25 to 45 in good health.

CDR3 nucleotide sequence: TGTGCCAGCAGCCCCCCTAGCGGGGCTGATAGGTACGAGCAGTACTTC. Translating it yields CASSPPSGADRYEQYF. This chain links TRBV7-2 with TRBJ2-7; TRBD2 agrees at 9 bases. V lost 5 bases, J lost 4 bases, and 12 bases stayed unmatched. Germline V gene sequence: CDR1 SGHTA, CDR2 FQGNSA. The CDR3 runs to 16 residues.

This chain connects TRBV5-4 to TRBJ2-1; 11 nucleotides line up with TRBD2. The junction had 12 bases not matched to a gene; V was cut back by 2 bases and J by 14 bases. Germline lookup yields CDR1 SGHNT and CDR2 YYREEE (reference sequence). There are 15 residues in the CDR3. The CDR3 loop reads CASSLGLAGGLGEFF. In DNA form, the CDR3 reads TGTGCCAGCAGCTTAGGGCTAGCGGGGGGATTAGGGGAGTTCTTC.

The rearrangement uses TRBV5-4 and TRBJ1-6, with D tentatively TRBD1 (5 bases). Trimming stripped 1 base from V and 10 bases from J, with 9 bases between. The CDR3 is 13 residues long. Germline CDR1 reads SGHNT; CDR2 reads YYREEE (reference sequence). Here the CDR3 DNA reads TGTGCCAGCAGCTTGCAGGGAGAATCACCCCTCCACTTT. It specifies CASSLQGESPLHF.

The CDR3 loop reads CASSARDNSLSYEQYF. The DNA of the CDR3 is TGCGCCAGCAGCGCCCGGGACAATTCCCTATCCTACGAGCAGTACTTC. The chain employs TRBV5-1 and TRBJ2-7, with a possible D match to TRBD1 (6 bases). V dropped 4 bases and J dropped 1 base, with 18 bases sitting between them. Germline lookup yields CDR1 SGHRS and CDR2 YFSETQ. The CDR3 has 16 residues. The variable domain in full, with the rest retrieved from reference TRBV5-1 and TRBJ2-7, is KAGVTQTPRYLIKTRGQQVTLSCSPISGHRSVSWYQQTPGQGLQFLFEYFSETQRNKGNFPGRFSGRQFSNSRSEMNVSTLELGDSALYLCASSARDNSLSYEQYFGPGTRLTVT.

This chain connects TRBV11-2 to TRBJ2-5; D uncertain. The CDR3 is made up of 14 amino acids. Trimming removed 4 bases at V and 5 bases at J, with 14 bases between. The germline CDR1 and CDR2 sequences are SGHAT and FQNNGV. CDR3: CASSSTQVLETQYF. The CDR3 coding sequence is TGTGCCAGCAGCTCGACTCAAGTCCTCGAGACCCAGTACTTC.

This clone appeared once. This rearrangement joins TRBV5-8 to TRBJ2-1; D is unresolved. The germline V gene has CDR1 SGHTS and CDR2 YDEGEE. The V and J ends lost 0 bases and 5 bases respectively, with 9 bases between them. This CDR3 has 14 amino acids. This CDR3 reads CASSLGGRDNEQFF. The DNA for the CDR3 is TGTGCCAGCAGCTTGGGCGGAAGGGACAATGAGCAGTTCTTC.

V and J are TRBV6-2 or TRBV6-3 and TRBJ1-3; D remains ambiguous. The CDR3 runs 13 residues. The germline V and J ends were trimmed by 0 bases and 7 bases, with 7 bases remaining between them. Germline CDR1 is MNHEY and CDR2 is SVGEGT. This CDR3 is CASSYSSENTIYF. For the CDR3, the DNA is TGTGCCAGCAGTTACTCGAGCGAGAACACCATATATTTT.

The gene calls are TRBV19 and TRBJ2-5, with 14 bases fitting TRBD2. The CDR3 extends over 15 amino acids. The V gene end was trimmed by 6 bases and the J gene end by 4 bases; junction bases not matched to a gene: 4. CDR1 is LNHDA and CDR2 is SQIVND in the germline V gene (reference sequence). The CDR3 coding sequence is TGTGCCAGTAGCACGGGACTAGCGGGGGCAGAGACCCAGTACTTC. Protein product: CASSTGLAGAETQYF. The variable domain in full, with the rest retrieved from reference TRBV19 and TRBJ2-5, is DGGITQSPKYLFRKEGQNVTLSCEQNLNHDAMYWYRQDPGQGLRLIYYSQIVNDFQKGDIAEGYSVSREKKESFPLTVTSAQKNPTAFYLCASSTGLAGAETQYFGPGTRLLVL.

The CDR3 DNA is TGTGCCAGCATGGAGTCAGGAGCTAACTATGGCTACACCTTC. Translation gives CASMESGANYGYTF. The chain combines TRBV25-1 with TRBJ1-2; D gene unclear. The CDR3 sequence is 14 residues long. The germline V gene encodes CDR1 MGHDK and CDR2 SYGVNS. Trimming pared 7 bases from V and 0 bases from J, leaving 12 bases between.

This rearrangement joins TRBV6-6 to TRBJ1-2; 9 bases are a match to TRBD1. Per germline, CDR1 MNHNY and CDR2 SVGAGI (reference sequence). Germline trimming cut 6 bases from V and 7 bases from J; bases unmatched to any gene: 6. The length of the CDR3 is 13 residues. CDR3: CASSQQGARGYTF. CDR3 coding DNA: TGTGCCAGCAGCCAACAGGGGGCGCGTGGCTACACCTTC.

Here the CDR3 DNA reads TGTGCCAGCAGTTACTTGAACCCGGCAGGGAATACTGAAGCTTTCTTT. Its protein is CASSYLNPAGNTEAFF. The chain is built from TRBV6-5 and TRBJ1-1; tentatively, D is TRBD1 (5 bases). The CDR3 is made up of 16 amino acids. Germline CDR1 reads MNHEY; CDR2 reads SVGAGI. The V end was cut by 1 base, the J end by 5 bases, with 17 bases between.

This clone was recorded a few times. The chain couples TRBV29-1 to TRBJ1-5, with 7 bases matching TRBD1. V shed 6 bases, J shed 6 bases, and the junction held 8 bases outside the gene matches. The CDR3 spans 13 residues. Germline values: CDR1 SQVTM, CDR2 ANQGSEA. The CDR3 bases are TGCAGCGTGGTTGACAGGGTGGGTCAGCCCCAGCATTTT. It yields the protein CSVVDRVGQPQHF. The whole variable domain, filled in from reference TRBV29-1 and TRBJ1-5, reads SAVISQKPSRDICQRGTSLTIQCQVDSQVTMMFWYRQQPGQSLTLIATANQGSEATYESGFVIDKFPISRPNLTFSTLTVSNMSPEDSSIYLCSVVDRVGQPQHFGDGTRLSIL.

This clone was observed a single time. The V gene is TRBV3-1 (or the pseudogene TRBV3-2), the J gene TRBJ1-6, with D unresolved. V was pared by 0 bases and J by 2 bases, with 11 bases between. The CDR3 spans 17 residues. Germline CDR1 is LGHDT and CDR2 is YNNKEL (reference sequence). The CDR3 reads CASSQDAGRPYNSPLHF. The CDR3 DNA sequence: TGTGCCAGCAGCCAAGATGCGGGGAGGCCCTATAATTCACCCCTCCACTTT.

This clone was picked up a small number of times. This chain joins TRBV7-8 and TRBJ1-1; no definite D call. This CDR3 contains 14 residues. V dropped 1 base and J dropped 1 base, with 7 bases sitting between them. Germline CDR1 and CDR2: SGHVS and FQNEAQ. CDR3 sequence: CASSLDGENTEAFF. CDR3 in DNA: TGTGCCAGCAGCTTAGATGGGGAGAACACTGAAGCTTTCTTT.

The J gene is TRBJ1-5, the V gene TRBV12-5, with 7 bases aligning to TRBD1. Germline CDR1 and CDR2: LGHNT and FRNRAP. CDR3 length equals 14 residues. The J segment lost 3 bases and the V segment lost 6 bases, leaving 5 bases of the junction unmatched. CDR3 in amino acids: CASGRQGNNQPQHF. The CDR3 DNA reads TGTGCTAGTGGCCGACAGGGAAACAATCAGCCCCAGCATTTT.

Only one count was recorded for this clone. The V and J genes are TRBV15 and TRBJ1-5; D remains ambiguous. Germline loops: CDR1 LNHNV, CDR2 YYDKDF (reference sequence). CDR3 length: 15 amino acids. V was pared by 6 bases and J by 3 bases, with 15 bases between. The chain's CDR3 is CATSPGSSYNQPQHF. The CDR3 nucleotides are TGTGCCACCAGTCCCGGGTCTTCTTACAATCAGCCCCAGCATTTT.

The table lists this clone with a few counts. V usage is TRBV2 and J usage is TRBJ2-1; 11 nucleotides match TRBD1. The junction had 9 bases not matched to a gene; V was cut back by 9 bases and J by 8 bases. Germline lookup yields CDR1 SNHLY and CDR2 FYNNEI. The CDR3 length is 14 residues. The CDR3 is CASYRDRGDHEQFF. Written as DNA, the CDR3 is TGTGCCAGTTACCGGGACAGGGGGGACCATGAGCAGTTCTTC.

The chain has TRBV3-1 (or the pseudogene TRBV3-2) and TRBJ2-2, with 7 bases lining up with TRBD2. The germline gives CDR1 LGHDT, CDR2 YNNKEL (reference sequence). V dropped 10 bases and J dropped 3; count of bases not matched to a gene: 8. CDR3 length: 14 amino acids. CDR3: CATRGGEDTGELFF. Here the CDR3 DNA reads TGTGCCACCCGGGGAGGGGAGGACACCGGGGAGCTGTTTTTT.

The rearrangement joins TRBV9 to TRBJ1-2, with 8 nucleotides matching TRBD1. V lost 3 bases, J lost 8 bases, and 9 bases stayed unmatched. The CDR3 is made up of 14 amino acids. CDR1 is SGDLS, CDR2 YYNGEE, per germline. The DNA for the CDR3 is TGTGCCAGCAGCGGAGGGAGCAGGGGGCTGGGCTACACCTTC. Translation: CASSGGSRGLGYTF.

This chain uses TRBV25-1 with TRBJ1-4, with 8 bases matching TRBD1. The germline gives CDR1 MGHDK, CDR2 SYGVNS. The CDR3 runs 14 residues. V was pared by 8 bases and J by 4 bases, with 6 bases of the junction left unmatched. For the CDR3, the DNA is TGTGCCAGCGAACAGACAGGGGTTAATGAAAAACTGTTTTTT. It codes for CASEQTGVNEKLFF.

The V gene is TRBV9, the J gene TRBJ2-4; D remains ambiguous. Germline lookup yields CDR1 SGDLS and CDR2 YYNGEE. The CDR3 is 14 residues long. With 1 base removed from V and 2 bases from J, the gap between germline ends came to 7 bases. For the CDR3, the DNA is TGTGCCAGCAGCGTACGGCGGACCAAAAACATTCAGTACTTC. It codes for CASSVRRTKNIQYF.

This chain connects TRBV5-1 to TRBJ2-6; D ambiguous. Deletions cut 6 bases from V and 0 bases from J, with 19 bases between. Germline V gene sequence: CDR1 SGHRS, CDR2 YFSETQ. The length of the CDR3 is 18 residues. The CDR3 loop reads CASTYVAGAFSGANVLTF. The CDR3 DNA sequence: TGCGCCAGCACCTACGTGGCAGGAGCTTTCTCTGGGGCCAACGTCCTGACTTTC. Supplemented by reference TRBV5-1 and TRBJ2-6, the full variable domain reads KAGVTQTPRYLIKTRGQQVTLSCSPISGHRSVSWYQQTPGQGLQFLFEYFSETQRNKGNFPGRFSGRQFSNSRSEMNVSTLELGDSALYLCASTYVAGAFSGANVLTFGAGSRLTVL.

V gene TRBV18 combines with J gene TRBJ2-7, with D perhaps TRBD1 or TRBD2 (7 bases each). Deletions cut 5 bases from V and 3 bases from J, with 17 bases between. Germline V CDR1 and CDR2: KGHSH, LQKENI. This CDR3 spans 15 amino acids. The CDR3 DNA sequence: TGTGCCAGCTCATCAAGCGGGACAGCCGTCTACGAGCAGTACTTC. This sequence encodes CASSSSGTAVYEQYF.

The V call is TRBV7-6, the J call TRBJ2-7; tentatively, D is TRBD1 (6 bases). CDR3 length: 19 amino acids. Germline V gene data show CDR1 as SGHVS and CDR2 as FNYEAQ. V shed 5 bases and J shed 2 bases, with 28 bases lying between them. Here the CDR3 DNA reads TGTGCCAGCAGCCCTAGCCGCCCCTCCGGGACAAGCATCACCTACGAGCAGTACTTC. This gives the protein CASSPSRPSGTSITYEQYF.

The genes are TRBV12-3 or TRBV12-4 and TRBJ1-1; the D gene is possibly TRBD1 (5 bases). V lost 5 bases, J lost 10 bases, and 11 bases lay in between. The CDR3 consists of 11 residues. This CDR3 is CASSLSGAAFF. CDR3 in DNA: TGTGCCAGCAGTCTAAGTGGGGCAGCTTTCTTT.

V and J are TRBV11-2 and TRBJ1-2, with 8 bases lining up with TRBD1. In germline, CDR1 is SGHAT, CDR2 FQNNGV. The CDR3 has 17 residues. The J segment lost 7 bases and the V segment lost 1 base, leaving 14 bases of the junction unmatched. The CDR3 bases are TGTGCCAGCAGCTTAGGGTCAGGGGGCGCAACGGGAGGTGGCTACACCTTC. This codes for CASSLGSGGATGGGYTF.

J is TRBJ2-1 and V is TRBV3-1 (or the pseudogene TRBV3-2), with 7 bases that match TRBD1. The CDR3 sequence is 15 residues long. Germline CDR1 reads LGHDT; CDR2 reads YNNKEL (reference sequence). Trimming removed 4 bases from V and 6 bases from J; junction bases left unmatched: 9. The DNA for the CDR3 is TGTGCCAGCAGCCGAAAGGGGGCCGTTGGCAATGAGCAGTTCTTC. Protein: CASSRKGAVGNEQFF.